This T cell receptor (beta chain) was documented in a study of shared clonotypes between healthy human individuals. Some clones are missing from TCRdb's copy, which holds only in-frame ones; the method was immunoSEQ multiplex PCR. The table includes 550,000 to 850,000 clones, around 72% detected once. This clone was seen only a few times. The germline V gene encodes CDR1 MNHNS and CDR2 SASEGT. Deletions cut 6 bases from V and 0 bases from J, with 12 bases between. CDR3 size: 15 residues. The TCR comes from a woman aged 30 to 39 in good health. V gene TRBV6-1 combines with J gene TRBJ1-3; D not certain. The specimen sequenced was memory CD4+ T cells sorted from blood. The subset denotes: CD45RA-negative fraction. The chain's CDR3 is CASRMTPVSGNTIYF. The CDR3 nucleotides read TGTGCCAGCAGGATGACCCCTGTCTCTGGAAACACCATATATTTT.